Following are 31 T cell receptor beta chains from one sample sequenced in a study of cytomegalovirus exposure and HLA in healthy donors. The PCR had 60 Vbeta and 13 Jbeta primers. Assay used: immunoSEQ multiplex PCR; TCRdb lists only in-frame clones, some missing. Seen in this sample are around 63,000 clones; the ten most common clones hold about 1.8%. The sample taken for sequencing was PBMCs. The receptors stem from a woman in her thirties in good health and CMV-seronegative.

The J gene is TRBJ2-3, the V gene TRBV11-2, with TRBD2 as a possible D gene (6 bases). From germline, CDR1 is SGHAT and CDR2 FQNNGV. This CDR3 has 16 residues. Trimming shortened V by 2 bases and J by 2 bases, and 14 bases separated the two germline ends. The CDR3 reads CASSLWSSGPTDTQYF. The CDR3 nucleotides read TGTGCCAGCAGCTTATGGTCGAGCGGGCCCACAGATACGCAGTATTTT.

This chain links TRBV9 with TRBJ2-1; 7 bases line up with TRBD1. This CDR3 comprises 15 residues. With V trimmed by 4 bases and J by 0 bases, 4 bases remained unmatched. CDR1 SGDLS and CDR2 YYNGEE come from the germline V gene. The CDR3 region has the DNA TGTGCCAGCAGCATATGGGACAGCTCCTACAATGAGCAGTTCTTC. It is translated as CASSIWDSSYNEQFF.

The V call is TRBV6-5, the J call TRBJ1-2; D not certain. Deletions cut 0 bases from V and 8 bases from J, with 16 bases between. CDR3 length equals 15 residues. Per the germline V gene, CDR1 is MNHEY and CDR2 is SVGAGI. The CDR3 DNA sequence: TGTGCCAGCAGTTACTCAAGGGTGCGGGGAGGGGGCTACACCTTC. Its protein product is CASSYSRVRGGGYTF.

Written as DNA, the CDR3 is TGTGCCAGCAGCTTAGGGCGGGACACTGAAGCTTTCTTT. Translation: CASSLGRDTEAFF. The chain recombines TRBV11-2 with TRBJ1-1; D unclear. Trimming removed 1 base from V and 3 bases from J, with 6 bases in between. Germline-derived CDR1 and CDR2 are SGHAT and FQNNGV. The CDR3 extends over 13 amino acids.

The CDR3 DNA follows: TGTGCCTGGGTACAGGGAACTGAAGCTTTCTTT. Translating gives CAWVQGTEAFF. The chain uses TRBV30 and TRBJ1-1; a weak D match, TRBD1 (6 bases). Per the germline V gene, CDR1 is GTSNPN and CDR2 is SVGIG (reference sequence). V was pared by 5 bases and J by 5 bases, with 9 bases between. This CDR3 has 11 amino acids.

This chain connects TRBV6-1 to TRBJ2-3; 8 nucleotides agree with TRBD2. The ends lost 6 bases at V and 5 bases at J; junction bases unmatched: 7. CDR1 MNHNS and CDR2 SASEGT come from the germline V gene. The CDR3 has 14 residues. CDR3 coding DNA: TGTGCCAGCAGGCCCGGAGGGACTAGAGATACGCAGTATTTT. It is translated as CASRPGGTRDTQYF.

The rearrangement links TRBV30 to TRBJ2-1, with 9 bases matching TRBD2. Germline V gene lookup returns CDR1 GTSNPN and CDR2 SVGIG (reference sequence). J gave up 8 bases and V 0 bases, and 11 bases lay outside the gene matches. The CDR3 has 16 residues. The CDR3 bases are TGTGCCTGGAGTGTGGCGGGGGGGCCTAAAGGCCATGAGCAGTTCTTC. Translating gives CAWSVAGGPKGHEQFF.

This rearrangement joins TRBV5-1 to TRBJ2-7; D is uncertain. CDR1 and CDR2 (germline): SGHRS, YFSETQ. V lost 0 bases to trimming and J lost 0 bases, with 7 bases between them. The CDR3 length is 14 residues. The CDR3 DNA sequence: TGCGCCAGCAGCTTGGGGAGCCGCTCCTACGAGCAGTACTTC. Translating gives CASSLGSRSYEQYF.

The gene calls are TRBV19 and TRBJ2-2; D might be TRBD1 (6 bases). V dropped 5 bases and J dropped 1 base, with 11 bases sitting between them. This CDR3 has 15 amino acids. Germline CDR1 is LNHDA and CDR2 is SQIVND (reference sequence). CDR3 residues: CASSPWDMNTGELFF. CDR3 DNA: TGTGCCAGTAGTCCATGGGACATGAACACCGGGGAGCTGTTTTTT.

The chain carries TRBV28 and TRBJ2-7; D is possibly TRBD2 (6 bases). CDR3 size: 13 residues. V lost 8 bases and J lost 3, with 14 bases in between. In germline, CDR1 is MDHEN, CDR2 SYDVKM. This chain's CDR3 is CASWRDPGYEQYF. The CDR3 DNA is TGTGCCAGCTGGAGGGACCCCGGCTACGAGCAGTACTTC.

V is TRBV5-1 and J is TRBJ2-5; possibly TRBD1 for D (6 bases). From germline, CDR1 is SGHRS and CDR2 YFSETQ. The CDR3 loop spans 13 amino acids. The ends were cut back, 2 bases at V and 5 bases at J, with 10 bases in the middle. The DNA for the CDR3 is TGCGCCAGCAGCTTTACAGGGTGGGAGACCCAGTACTTC. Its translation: CASSFTGWETQYF.

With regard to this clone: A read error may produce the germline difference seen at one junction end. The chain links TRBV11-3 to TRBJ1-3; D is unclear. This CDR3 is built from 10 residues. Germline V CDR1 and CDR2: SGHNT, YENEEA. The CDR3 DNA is TGTGCCAGCAGCCCAGAGACTCGCCGCTTT. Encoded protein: CASSPETRRF.

The CDR3 DNA sequence: TGTGCCAGCGCTGCGGAGTCCTACGAGCAGTACTTC. Translation: CASAAESYEQYF. The V and J genes are TRBV28 and TRBJ2-7, with unresolved D. Between the trimmed V and J ends, which lost 8 bases and 1 base, there was a span of 9 bases. CDR1 and CDR2 from the germline V gene are MDHEN and SYDVKM. This CDR3 contains 12 residues. Together with reference TRBV28 and TRBJ2-7, the CDR3 gives the full variable domain: DVKVTQSSRYLVKRTGEKVFLECVQDMDHENMFWYRQDPGLGLRLIYFSYDVKMKEKGDIPEGYSVSREKKERFSLILESASTNQTSMYLCASAAESYEQYFGPGTRLTVT.

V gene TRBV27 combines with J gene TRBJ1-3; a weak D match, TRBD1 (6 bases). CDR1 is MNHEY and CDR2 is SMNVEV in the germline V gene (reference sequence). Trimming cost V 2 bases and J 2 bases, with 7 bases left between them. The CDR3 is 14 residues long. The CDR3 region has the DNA TGTGCCAGCAGTTTAGCAGGGGCTGGAAACACCATATATTTT. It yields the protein CASSLAGAGNTIYF.

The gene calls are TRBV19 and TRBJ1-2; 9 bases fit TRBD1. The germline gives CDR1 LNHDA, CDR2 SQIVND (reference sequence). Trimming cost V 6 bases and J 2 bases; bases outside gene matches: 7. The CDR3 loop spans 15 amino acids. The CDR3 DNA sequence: TGTGCCAGTAGCCCCGGGACAGGGTTAAACTATGGCTACACCTTC. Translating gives CASSPGTGLNYGYTF.

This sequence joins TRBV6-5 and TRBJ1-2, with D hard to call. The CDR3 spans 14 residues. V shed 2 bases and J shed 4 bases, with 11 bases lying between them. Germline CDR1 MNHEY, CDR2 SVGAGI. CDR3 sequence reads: CASSYATTIYGYTF. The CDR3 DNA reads TGTGCCAGCAGTTACGCGACAACCATCTATGGCTACACCTTC.

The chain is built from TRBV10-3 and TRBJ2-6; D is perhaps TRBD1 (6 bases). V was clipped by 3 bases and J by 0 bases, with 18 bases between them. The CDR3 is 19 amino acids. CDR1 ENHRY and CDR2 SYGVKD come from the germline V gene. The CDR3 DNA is TGTGCCATCAGTGACACCTCCCAAGGGGGACCCTCTGGGGCCAACGTCCTGACTTTC. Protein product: CAISDTSQGGPSGANVLTF.

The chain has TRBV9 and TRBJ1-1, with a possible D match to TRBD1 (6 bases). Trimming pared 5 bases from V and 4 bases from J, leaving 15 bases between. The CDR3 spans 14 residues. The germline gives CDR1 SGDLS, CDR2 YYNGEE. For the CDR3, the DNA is TGTGCCAGCAGTGGGGGGGGAGGGGGCACTGAAGCTTTCTTT. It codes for CASSGGGGGTEAFF. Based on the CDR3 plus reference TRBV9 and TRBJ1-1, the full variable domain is DSGVTQTPKHLITATGQRVTLRCSPRSGDLSVYWYQQSLDQGLQFLIQYYNGEERAKGNILERFSAQQFPDLHSELNLSSLELGDSALYFCASSGGGGGTEAFFGQGTRLTVV.

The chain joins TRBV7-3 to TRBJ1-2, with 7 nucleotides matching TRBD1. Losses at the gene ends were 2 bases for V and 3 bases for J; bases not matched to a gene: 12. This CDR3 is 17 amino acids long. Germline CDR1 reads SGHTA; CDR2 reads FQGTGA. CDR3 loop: CASSLLRQGPQDYGYTF. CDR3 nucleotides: TGTGCCAGCAGCTTACTAAGACAGGGACCCCAGGACTATGGCTACACCTTC.

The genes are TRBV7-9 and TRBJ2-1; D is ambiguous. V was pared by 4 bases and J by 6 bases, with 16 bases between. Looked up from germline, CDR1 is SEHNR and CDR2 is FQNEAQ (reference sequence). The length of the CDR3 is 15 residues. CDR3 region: CASSYRSRLANEQFF. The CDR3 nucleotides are TGTGCCAGCAGCTACCGGTCGCGCCTCGCCAATGAGCAGTTCTTC.

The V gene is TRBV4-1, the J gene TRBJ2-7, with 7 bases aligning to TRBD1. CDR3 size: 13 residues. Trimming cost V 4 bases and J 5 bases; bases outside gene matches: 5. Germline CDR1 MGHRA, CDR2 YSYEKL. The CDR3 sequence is CASSLAGTDEQYF. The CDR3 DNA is TGCGCCAGCAGCCTCGCCGGGACAGACGAGCAGTACTTC.

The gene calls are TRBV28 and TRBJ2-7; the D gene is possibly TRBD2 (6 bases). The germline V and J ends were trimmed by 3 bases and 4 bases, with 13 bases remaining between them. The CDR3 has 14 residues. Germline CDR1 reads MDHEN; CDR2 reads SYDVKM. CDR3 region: CASSFGGVGYEQYF. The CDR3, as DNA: TGTGCCAGCAGTTTTGGAGGGGTGGGATACGAGCAGTACTTC.

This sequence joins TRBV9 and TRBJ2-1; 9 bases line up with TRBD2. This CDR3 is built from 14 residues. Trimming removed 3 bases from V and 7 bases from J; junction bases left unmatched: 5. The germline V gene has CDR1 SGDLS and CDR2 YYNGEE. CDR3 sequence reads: CASSGGLARNEQFF. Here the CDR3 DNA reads TGTGCCAGCAGCGGGGGACTAGCCAGGAATGAGCAGTTCTTC.

As DNA, the CDR3 is TGCGCCAGCAGCTACGCCGGGACAGGGAAAGGAAACACCATATATTTT. Protein product: CASSYAGTGKGNTIYF. The rearrangement links TRBV4-1 to TRBJ1-3; 9 bases match TRBD1. V shed 5 bases, J shed 4 bases, and the junction held 9 bases outside the gene matches. Germline CDR1 and CDR2: MGHRA and YSYEKL. This CDR3 region has 16 residues.

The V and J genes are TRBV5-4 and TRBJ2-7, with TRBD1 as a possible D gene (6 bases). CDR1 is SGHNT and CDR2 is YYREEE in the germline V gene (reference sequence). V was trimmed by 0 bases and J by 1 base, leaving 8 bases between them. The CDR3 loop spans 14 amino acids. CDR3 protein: CASSLVGASYEQYF. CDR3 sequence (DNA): TGTGCCAGCAGCTTGGTGGGGGCATCCTACGAGCAGTACTTC.

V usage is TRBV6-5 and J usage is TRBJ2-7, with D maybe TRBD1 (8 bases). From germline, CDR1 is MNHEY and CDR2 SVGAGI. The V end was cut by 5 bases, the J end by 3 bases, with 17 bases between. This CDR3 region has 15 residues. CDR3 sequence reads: CASSQQGGTYYEQYF. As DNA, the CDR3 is TGTGCCAGCAGTCAACAGGGGGGGACTTACTACGAGCAGTACTTC.

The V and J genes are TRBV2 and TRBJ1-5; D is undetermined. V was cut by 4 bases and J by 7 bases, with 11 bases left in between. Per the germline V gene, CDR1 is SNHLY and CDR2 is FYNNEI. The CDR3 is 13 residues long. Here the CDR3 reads CASSGSNRQPQHF. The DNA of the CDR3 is TGTGCCAGCAGTGGGTCGAACCGGCAGCCCCAGCATTTT.

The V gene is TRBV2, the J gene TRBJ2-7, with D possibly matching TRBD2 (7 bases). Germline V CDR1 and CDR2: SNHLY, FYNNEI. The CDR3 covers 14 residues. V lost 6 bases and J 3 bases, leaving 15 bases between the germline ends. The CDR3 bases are TGTGCCAGCAGGAAGGGGGGGGGAGGCTACGAGCAGTACTTC. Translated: CASRKGGGGYEQYF.

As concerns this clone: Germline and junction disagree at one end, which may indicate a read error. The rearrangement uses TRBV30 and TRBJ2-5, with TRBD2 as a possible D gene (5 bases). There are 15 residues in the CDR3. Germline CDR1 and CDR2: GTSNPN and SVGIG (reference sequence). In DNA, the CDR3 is TGTGCCGGGAGTCGTCTAAGCGGCCCGTCGGAGACCCAGTACTTC. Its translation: CAGSRLSGPSETQYF.

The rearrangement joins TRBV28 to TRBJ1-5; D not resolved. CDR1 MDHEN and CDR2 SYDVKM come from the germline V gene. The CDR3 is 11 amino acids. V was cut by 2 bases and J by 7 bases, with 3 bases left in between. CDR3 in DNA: TGTGCCAGCAGTTTAGAGCAGCCCCAGCATTTT. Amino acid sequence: CASSLEQPQHF.

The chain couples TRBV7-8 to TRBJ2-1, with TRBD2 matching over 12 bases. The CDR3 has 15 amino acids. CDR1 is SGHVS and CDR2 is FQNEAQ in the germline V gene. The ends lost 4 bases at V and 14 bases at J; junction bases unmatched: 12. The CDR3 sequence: CASSYRLAGAKGEFF. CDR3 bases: TGTGCCAGCAGCTACCGACTAGCGGGAGCCAAGGGGGAGTTCTTC.